This is a list of T cell receptor beta chains from one sample in a study of T cell repertoires in cytomegalovirus infection. MiXCR, run by TCRdb on the reads, gives a single entry per CDR3 protein. There are roughly 860,000 distinct CDR3 sequences in the sample; about 30% occur only once, and roughly an eighth lies in the top ten. Which antigens these TCRs recognize remains unknown. Specimen: cultured CD8+ T cells from PBMCs, collected from culture after CMV antigen stimulation. The source is a human donor in good health (CMV status not recorded). Some clones in this sample may be carry-over from other donors' samples. Each CDR3 is given with its conserved first and last residue. The order of the fields is clone size, CDR3 length, D gene, V gene, J gene, CDR3 protein, CDR3 DNA. D genes are given only for firm matches. Some rows mark clone size as missing; the rest say once, few, many or name a class of expanded clone.

NA	14	NA	TRBV27	TRBJ1-1	CASSLGRVVTEAFF	TGTGCCAGCAGTTTAGGCAGGGTCGTCACTGAAGCTTTCTTT
few	16	TRBD1	TRBV29-1	TRBJ1-2	CSVGGVGGWFRYGYTF	TGTAGCGTTGGAGGGGTAGGGGGCTGGTTTCGCTATGGCTACACCTTC
NA	19	TRBD2	TRBV24-1	TRBJ2-1	CATSDLGTSGRRSYNEQFF	TGTGCCACCAGTGATTTGGGGACTAGCGGGAGACGCTCCTACAATGAGCAGTTCTTC
NA	15	NA	TRBV24-1	TRBJ2-1	CATSEADRIYNEQFF	TGTGCCACCAGTGAAGCCGACAGGATCTACAATGAGCAGTTCTTC
once	16	TRBD1	TRBV4-3	TRBJ1-1	CASSHAPGGSGTEAFF	TGCGCCAGCAGCCATGCCCCAGGGGGTTCGGGCACTGAAGCTTTCTTT
many	15	TRBD2	TRBV7-2	TRBJ2-3	CASSQTSGEGDTQYF	TGTGCCAGCAGCCAGACTAGCGGGGAGGGAGATACGCAGTATTTT
many	15	NA	TRBV7-6	TRBJ1-5	CASSSLRDTNQPQHF	TGTGCCAGCAGCTCCCTCCGGGACACAAATCAGCCCCAGCATTTT
many	12	NA	TRBV6-2/TRBV6-3	TRBJ2-1	CASSFLNNEQFF	TGTGCCAGCAGTTTCCTCAACAATGAGCAGTTCTTC
few	15	NA	TRBV7-8	TRBJ2-5	CASSLADSPQETQYF	TGTGCCAGCAGCTTAGCTGACTCCCCCCAAGAGACCCAGTACTTC
many	15	TRBD1	TRBV4-2	TRBJ2-1	CASSHGTGAHNEQFF	TGTGCCAGCAGCCATGGGACAGGGGCCCACAATGAGCAGTTCTTC
few	15	NA	TRBV9	TRBJ2-2	CASSGPGYNTGELFF	TGTGCCAGCAGCGGCCCAGGGTACAACACCGGGGAGCTGTTTTTT
few	13	NA	TRBV7-4	TRBJ1-1	CASSPAGTTEAFF	TGTGCCAGCAGCCCCGCGGGGACTACTGAAGCTTTCTTT
once	14	NA	TRBV19	TRBJ1-6	CASRPEGFNSPLHF	TGTGCCAGTCGGCCAGAAGGGTTTAATTCACCCCTCCACTTT
few	19	TRBD1	TRBV6-5	TRBJ2-5	CASSYLAPRTGEYQETQYF	TGTGCCAGCAGTTACTTGGCGCCCCGGACAGGGGAGTACCAAGAGACCCAGTACTTC
few	14	NA	TRBV19	TRBJ1-5	CASSIWGRNQPQHF	TGTGCCAGTAGTATATGGGGGCGCAATCAGCCCCAGCATTTT
few	16	NA	TRBV27	TRBJ2-2	CASSFVSAFPTGELFF	TGTGCCAGCAGTTTCGTGTCAGCCTTTCCCACCGGGGAGCTGTTTTTT
NA	14	TRBD1	TRBV7-2	TRBJ2-3	CASSSQDRTDTQYF	TGTGCCAGCAGCTCCCAGGACAGGACAGATACGCAGTATTTT
NA	12	NA	TRBV5-6	TRBJ2-7	CASTQEGYEQYF	TGTGCCAGCACCCAGGAGGGGTACGAGCAGTACTTC
NA	16	TRBD1	TRBV7-4	TRBJ2-7	CASSLDRRTGAYEQYF	TGTGCCAGCAGCTTAGACCGAAGGACAGGGGCCTACGAGCAGTACTTC
NA	19	TRBD1	TRBV6-1	TRBJ1-1	CARPRGTGGESPANAEAFF	TGTGCCAGACCCCGTGGGACAGGGGGCGAATCTCCGGCGAACGCTGAAGCTTTCTTT
few	16	NA	TRBV2	TRBJ2-6	CASRLRTDSGANVLTF	TGTGCCAGCAGGCTGAGGACTGACTCTGGGGCCAACGTCCTGACTTTC
NA	15	TRBD2	TRBV27	TRBJ2-1	CTSSLSRGAYNEQFF	TGTACCAGCAGTTTGTCGCGGGGGGCCTACAATGAGCAGTTCTTC
NA	15	NA	TRBV4-2	TRBJ1-2	CASSQGLRTASGYTF	TGTGCCAGCAGCCAAGGCCTCAGGACGGCTAGTGGCTACACCTTC
NA	14	NA	TRBV27	TRBJ1-2	CASSLFWGFYGYTF	TGTGCCAGCAGTTTATTTTGGGGATTCTATGGCTACACCTTC
NA	15	TRBD1	TRBV7-4	TRBJ2-3	CASSFGTGGSDTQYF	TGTGCCAGCAGCTTTGGGACAGGGGGTTCAGATACGCAGTATTTT
NA	16	TRBD1	TRBV5-6	TRBJ2-5	CASRTGTVTFQETQYF	TGTGCCAGCAGAACCGGGACAGTCACCTTCCAAGAGACCCAGTACTTC
NA	15	TRBD1	TRBV10-3	TRBJ1-2	CAIGPGQEGDYGYTF	TGTGCCATCGGGCCTGGACAGGAGGGTGACTATGGCTACACCTTC
few	15	NA	TRBV6-5	TRBJ2-5	CASSLLRGGRETQYF	TGTGCCAGCAGCCTCCTAAGGGGGGGCCGTGAGACCCAGTACTTC
NA	15	NA	TRBV6-5	TRBJ1-2	CASSYSWGPDYGYTF	TGTGCCAGCAGTTACTCGTGGGGCCCGGACTATGGCTACACCTTC
NA	11	NA	TRBV12-3/TRBV12-4	TRBJ2-1	CASSGINEQFF	TGTGCCAGCAGTGGGATAAATGAGCAGTTCTTC
few	16	TRBD2	TRBV11-3	TRBJ2-2	CASSLVSSGLTGELFF	TGTGCCAGCAGCTTAGTGTCTAGCGGGCTCACCGGGGAGCTGTTTTTT
many	15	NA	TRBV6-6	TRBJ1-1	CASTQNRVLGTEAFF	TGTGCCAGCACCCAAAACAGGGTATTAGGCACTGAAGCTTTCTTT
few	16	TRBD1	TRBV5-1	TRBJ1-1	CASSLDPGQLNTEAFF	TGCGCCAGCAGCTTGGATCCGGGACAGTTGAACACTGAAGCTTTCTTT
many	12	NA	TRBV7-9	TRBJ2-5	CASSSATGAQYF	TGTGCCAGCAGCTCCGCCACCGGTGCCCAGTACTTC
few	15	NA	TRBV7-9	TRBJ2-5	CASSSELSSYETQYF	TGTGCCAGCAGCTCCGAGCTCAGTTCGTACGAGACCCAGTACTTC
many	17	NA	TRBV7-2	TRBJ2-5	CASSDPTGSYWQETQYF	TGTGCCAGCAGCGACCCAACAGGGAGCTACTGGCAAGAGACCCAGTACTTC
few	15	TRBD1	TRBV25-1	TRBJ2-1	CASTSGTGAYNEQFF	TGTGCCAGCACCTCCGGGACAGGGGCCTACAATGAGCAGTTCTTC
few	15	TRBD1	TRBV24-1	TRBJ2-1	CATSDTGTGLNEQFF	TGTGCCACCAGTGACACCGGGACAGGGCTCAATGAGCAGTTCTTC
NA	17	TRBD1	TRBV6-5	TRBJ2-2	CASSYSGTGASTRELFF	TGTGCCAGCAGTTACTCTGGGACAGGGGCCTCCACCAGGGAGCTGTTTTTT
NA	13	NA	TRBV28	TRBJ1-1	CASSYIRDTEAFF	TGTGCCAGCAGTTACATTCGGGACACTGAAGCTTTCTTT
NA	19	TRBD2	TRBV19	TRBJ2-3	CASSPRLAGGHPSTDTQYF	TGTGCCAGTAGTCCCCGACTAGCGGGGGGGCATCCAAGCACAGATACGCAGTATTTT
NA	15	NA	TRBV19	TRBJ2-1	CASSITGDSYNEQFF	TGTGCCAGTAGTATCACGGGGGATTCCTACAATGAGCAGTTCTTC
NA	14	NA	TRBV10-1	TRBJ1-2	CASSESIGGHGYTF	TGCGCCAGCAGTGAGTCGATAGGAGGGCATGGCTACACCTTC
many	15	NA	TRBV7-2	TRBJ2-5	CASSLGGPIQETQYF	TGTGCCAGCAGCTTAGGCGGGCCTATACAAGAGACCCAGTACTTC
many	14	TRBD2	TRBV12-3/TRBV12-4	TRBJ2-1	CASSLGGGTNEQFF	TGTGCCAGCAGTTTAGGCGGGGGGACGAATGAGCAGTTCTTC
once	16	TRBD1	TRBV25-1	TRBJ1-6	CASSELGTASYSPLHF	TGTGCCAGCAGTGAATTGGGGACAGCCTCTTATTCACCCCTCCACTTT
few	15	NA	TRBV27	TRBJ1-3	CASSRATGSGNTIYF	TGTGCCAGCAGTCGGGCAACGGGGTCAGGAAACACCATATATTTT
many	15	NA	TRBV7-2	TRBJ2-1	CASSLAGSLRNEQFF	TGTGCCAGCAGCTTAGCGGGGAGTCTACGGAATGAGCAGTTCTTC
NA	14	NA	TRBV2	TRBJ1-6	CASSEAGGSTPLHF	TGTGCCAGCAGTGAAGCGGGGGGCTCTACACCCCTCCACTTT
NA	16	NA	TRBV19	TRBJ2-1	CASSRGYRERYNEQFF	TGTGCCAGTAGTAGGGGTTACAGGGAACGCTACAATGAGCAGTTCTTC
NA	15	NA	TRBV19	TRBJ1-2	CASSIDAGTDYGYTF	TGTGCCAGTAGTATAGATGCCGGGACCGACTATGGCTACACCTTC
NA	15	TRBD1	TRBV7-6	TRBJ2-2	CASSFQGGDTGELFF	TGTGCCAGCAGCTTTCAAGGGGGCGACACCGGGGAGCTGTTTTTT
NA	16	TRBD2	TRBV6-2/TRBV6-3	TRBJ2-5	CASRRRLAGIQETQYF	TGTGCCAGCAGGAGACGACTAGCGGGGATCCAAGAGACCCAGTACTTC
NA	15	NA	TRBV6-1	TRBJ1-1	CASSEAGWENTEAFF	TGTGCCAGCAGTGAAGCGGGTTGGGAGAACACTGAAGCTTTCTTT